This TCR beta chain was sequenced in a study of immune cell composition in non-small cell lung cancer. Study-wide results and caveats: Tumour-reactive clones were not shown to match dominant in vivo tumour clones.

V lost 2 bases to trimming and J lost 4 bases; unmatched junction nucleotides: 6. This CDR3 is 15 amino acids long. The V gene's germline CDR1 is MNHNS and CDR2 SASEGT. The repertoire was sequenced with immunoSEQ multiplex PCR; TCRdb's copy has only in-frame clones and lacks some. The sample holds 4,000 to 5,000 clones, around 68% seen once. This clone appeared a single time. The antigen is undetermined. The normal lung sample lay at least 3 cm, and maximally far, from the tumour. The clonotype comes from a human donor with non-small cell lung cancer. The sample consisted of non-adjacent lung tissue. This rearrangement joins TRBV6-1 to TRBJ1-2, with 8 bases lining up with TRBD1. CDR3 protein: CASSEQTGGSYGYTF. DNA for the CDR3: TGTGCCAGCAGTGAACAAACAGGGGGAAGCTATGGCTACACCTTC.